Reported below is one T cell receptor beta chain. What it binds is unknown. The record originates from a study of cytomegalovirus exposure and HLA in healthy donors. CDR1 is LGHNT, CDR2 FRNRAP, per germline. Trimming left V 4 bases short and J 0 bases short, with 8 bases between. The CDR3 loop spans 14 amino acids. It was with 60 Vbeta and 13 Jbeta primers that the PCR ran. TCRdb keeps only in-frame clones here, not all; method: immunoSEQ multiplex PCR. The sample shows tens of thousands of clones, and 7.5% to 9.5% sits with its ten largest clones. Study-wide results and limits: Roughly uniform depth of sequencing across donors was assumed in presence/absence analyses. Later on, an analysis found that several of the most significant clusters appeared to be linked to common viral pathogens, which included parvovirus B19. Later analysis indicated greater clonal expansion among HLA-associated TCR beta chains than among equally common other chains. There were some public TCRs occurring in many donors, but most TCR sequences were rare.

This receptor was identified in a man aged 35 to 55 in good health and CMV-seropositive. The J gene is TRBJ2-3, the V gene TRBV12-5, with D unresolved. Sequencing input: PBMCs. This CDR3 reads CASGYSPSTDTQYF. In nucleotides, the CDR3 is TGTGCTAGTGGTTACTCTCCTAGCACAGATACGCAGTATTTT.